Included here is one T cell receptor beta chain sequence, with context. This specimen belongs to a study of shared clonotypes between healthy human individuals. The V and J ends lost 5 bases and 3 bases, in that order; junction bases with no gene match: 6. Germline V gene lookup returns CDR1 MNHEY and CDR2 SMNVEV (reference sequence). CDR3 length: 15 amino acids. Here immunoSEQ multiplex PCR was the method, and the copy in TCRdb shows in-frame clones only, minus some. In the table there are approximately 2.3 million clones, just over 90% of which are singletons. The specimen was naive CD4+ T cells from PBMCs. Subset meaning: CD45RA+ positively selected. This chain uses TRBV27 with TRBJ2-3; TRBD1 matches at 9 bases. This sequence was found in a man between 18 and 35 years old in good health. Some clones in this sample may be carry-over from other donors' samples. DNA of the CDR3: TGTGCCAGCAGTACGTACAGGGGGCTGACAGATACGCAGTATTTT. Its protein is CASSTYRGLTDTQYF.